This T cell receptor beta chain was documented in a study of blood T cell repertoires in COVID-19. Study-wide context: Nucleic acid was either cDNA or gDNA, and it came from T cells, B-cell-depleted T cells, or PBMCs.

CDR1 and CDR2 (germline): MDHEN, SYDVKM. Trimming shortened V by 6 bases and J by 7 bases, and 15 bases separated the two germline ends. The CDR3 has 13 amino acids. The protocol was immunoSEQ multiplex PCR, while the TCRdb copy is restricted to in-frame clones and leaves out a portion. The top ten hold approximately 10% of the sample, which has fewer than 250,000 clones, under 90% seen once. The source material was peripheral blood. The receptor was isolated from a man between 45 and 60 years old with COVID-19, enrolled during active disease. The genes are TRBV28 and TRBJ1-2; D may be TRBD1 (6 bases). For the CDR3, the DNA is TGTGCCAGCAGCTACGAACAGGGTCGTGGCTACACCTTC. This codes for CASSYEQGRGYTF.